A selection of T cell receptor beta chains follows, all from one sample in a study of cytomegalovirus exposure and HLA in healthy donors. Using immunoSEQ multiplex PCR, the repertoire was profiled, and TCRdb retains in-frame clones only, with some absent. This table holds approximately 270,000 clones, about 90% found once. Sequencing input: PBMCs. These receptors were taken from a man younger than 30 in good health and CMV-seropositive. The CDR3 runs from the conserved cysteine through the conserved F or W. A D gene is named only where the DNA matches it firmly. Clone size is not always given. Where it is, it says once, few, many or a class for expanded clones.

cdr3_length	clone_size	j_call	d_call	v_call	cdr3_nt	cdr3_aa
11	NA	TRBJ2-7	NA	TRBV20-1	TGCAGTGCTAGAGACGGCTACGAGCAGTACTTC	CSARDGYEQYF
15	NA	TRBJ2-1	TRBD1	TRBV11-2	TGTGCCAGCAGCCCGCCGGGACAGGGGCGCAATGAGCAGTTCTTC	CASSPPGQGRNEQFF
13	NA	TRBJ2-2	NA	TRBV30	TGTGCCTGGAGTGTAAAGAACACCGGGGAGCTGTTTTTT	CAWSVKNTGELFF
17	NA	TRBJ2-3	TRBD2	TRBV14	TGTGCCAGCAGCCAACCGGGACTAGCGAGTTTCCCAGATACGCAGTATTTT	CASSQPGLASFPDTQYF
14	NA	TRBJ1-1	NA	TRBV25-1	TGTGCCAGCAGTGAGGGGAGAATGAACACTGAAGCTTTCTTT	CASSEGRMNTEAFF
15	NA	TRBJ2-1	NA	TRBV6-6	TGTGCCAGCAGTTTTGAAGCTAGCTCCTACAATGAGCAGTTCTTC	CASSFEASSYNEQFF
16	NA	TRBJ1-2	TRBD1	TRBV2	TGTGCCAGCGAAATTAAACAGGGGGCGCCGAACTATGGCTACACCTTC	CASEIKQGAPNYGYTF
13	NA	TRBJ1-5	TRBD1	TRBV19	TGTGCCAGTAGTACCCAGGGGGATCAGCCCCAGCATTTT	CASSTQGDQPQHF
13	NA	TRBJ2-2	TRBD2	TRBV30	TGTGCCTGGAGAGGTCGACTAGCTGGGGAGCTGTTTTTT	CAWRGRLAGELFF
12	few	TRBJ2-1	NA	TRBV2	TGTGCCAGCAGGAGCTGGGAATATGAGCAGTTCTTC	CASRSWEYEQFF
14	NA	TRBJ2-2	NA	TRBV5-1	TGCGCCAGCCGCGTTATGGGGGAGAGCGGGGAGCTGTTTTTT	CASRVMGESGELFF
15	NA	TRBJ2-4	NA	TRBV30	TGTGCCTGGAGGGCCGGTCGGACTCCGAGAAACATTCAGTACTTC	CAWRAGRTPRNIQYF
18	once	TRBJ2-1	NA	TRBV7-9	TGTGCCAGCAGCTTAATCGGAGGTACAGGGTCCCTTGTGTGGCTAAAGTTCTTC	CASSLIGGTGSLVWLKFF
16	NA	TRBJ2-3	TRBD2	TRBV27	TGTGCCAGCAGTTTATGGACTAGCGGGAGTACAGATACGCAGTATTTT	CASSLWTSGSTDTQYF
13	NA	TRBJ2-1	TRBD1	TRBV11-3	TGTGCCAGCAGCGGGACAGCCTACAATGAGCAGTTCTTC	CASSGTAYNEQFF
16	NA	TRBJ2-2	NA	TRBV30	TGTGCCTGGGCCACGGGCCCTTACTACACACCCGGGGAGCTGTTTTTT	CAWATGPYYTPGELFF
15	NA	TRBJ2-5	TRBD2	TRBV19	TGTGCCAGTATGGGGAGGGGACGGGGCCCAGAGACCCAGTACTTC	CASMGRGRGPETQYF
14	NA	TRBJ2-3	NA	TRBV25-1	TGTGCCAGCAGTGACGGACCCTACACAGATACGCAGTATTTT	CASSDGPYTDTQYF
13	NA	TRBJ2-7	NA	TRBV4-2	TGTGCCAGCAGCCAAGAAGCCTCCTACGAGCAGTACTTC	CASSQEASYEQYF
13	few	TRBJ1-2	NA	TRBV11-2	TGTGCCAGCAGCTTAGTTGGGCAGGGAGGCTACACCTTC	CASSLVGQGGYTF
16	many	TRBJ2-7	TRBD1	TRBV5-6	TGTGCCAGCAGCTTGCTAGGGACAGGGATCGCCCACGAGCAGTACTTC	CASSLLGTGIAHEQYF
14	NA	TRBJ2-7	NA	TRBV7-9	TGTGCCAGCAGCTTAGACAGATACTCCTACGAGCAGTACTTC	CASSLDRYSYEQYF
15	NA	TRBJ2-4	TRBD1	TRBV2	TGTGCCAGCAGTGAAGTGACAGGGGGACCTAACCCAGGGGGCTTC	CASSEVTGGPNPGGF
13	once	TRBJ2-7	NA	TRBV15	TGTGCCACCGCTGGGGCAGAGAGCTACGAGCAGTACTTC	CATAGAESYEQYF
22	once	TRBJ2-1	NA	TRBV27	TGTGCCAGCAGTTTCCAGTTGGGGGCGGAAGGCCTAGACTGGTCACGGCCCAATGAGCAGTTCTTC	CASSFQLGAEGLDWSRPNEQFF
16	NA	TRBJ1-3	NA	TRBV6-1	TGTGCCAGCAGTGACGGGCCGGCGATCTCTGGAAACACCATATATTTT	CASSDGPAISGNTIYF
15	NA	TRBJ1-1	TRBD1	TRBV7-9	TGTGCCAGCAGCTTAGCCAGGGGGAAAAACACTGAAGCTTTCTTT	CASSLARGKNTEAFF
15	NA	TRBJ1-5	NA	TRBV2	TGTGCCAGCAGTGAAAATAGGGCAGGGGTCCAGCCCCAGCATTTT	CASSENRAGVQPQHF
13	NA	TRBJ2-5	NA	TRBV18	TGTGCCAGCTCACCCTACGGAGAAGAGACCCAGTACTTC	CASSPYGEETQYF
16	NA	TRBJ1-2	NA	TRBV6-1	TGTGCCAGCAGTGATCTCCCGGGGCGAGGGGCTTATGGCTACACCTTC	CASSDLPGRGAYGYTF
15	NA	TRBJ2-1	TRBD2	TRBV7-9	TGTGCCAGCAGCTCGAGCGGGAGGGTGGTGAATGAGCAGTTCTTC	CASSSSGRVVNEQFF
11	once	TRBJ2-1	NA	TRBV29-1	TGCAGCGTTGACAGGGGCAATGAGCAGTTCTTC	CSVDRGNEQFF
16	NA	TRBJ2-3	TRBD2	TRBV2	TGTGCCTCCAGGTTCGGTAGCGGGAGCCTGGCAGATACGCAGTATTTT	CASRFGSGSLADTQYF
17	NA	TRBJ1-1	TRBD1	TRBV5-1	TGCGCCAGCAGCTTGGCCCGGTTGGTGACAGGGGGAGTTGAAGCTTTCTTT	CASSLARLVTGGVEAFF
14	NA	TRBJ1-1	NA	TRBV27	TGTGCCAGCGCCGGAGGCTTGGAGAACACTGAAGCTTTCTTT	CASAGGLENTEAFF
15	NA	TRBJ2-1	TRBD2	TRBV6-5	TGTGCCAGCAGTCTGACTAGCGGGAGTCAAAATGAGCAGTTCTTC	CASSLTSGSQNEQFF
14	NA	TRBJ2-2	NA	TRBV2	TGTGCCAGCAGTGATACAGGACCCACCGGGGAGCTGTTTTTT	CASSDTGPTGELFF
13	NA	TRBJ2-7	NA	TRBV5-1	TGCGCCAGCAGCGCGTCTAACGGCTACGAGCAGTACTTC	CASSASNGYEQYF
15	few	TRBJ2-2	TRBD1	TRBV6-1	TGTGCCAGCAAGCCGGGACAGGGGTCTCCCGGGGAGCTGTTTTTT	CASKPGQGSPGELFF
15	few	TRBJ2-7	TRBD2	TRBV27	TGTGCCAGCAGTTTACGACTAGCGGGGAACTACGAGCAGTACTTC	CASSLRLAGNYEQYF
15	NA	TRBJ1-5	NA	TRBV27	TGTGCCAGCAGTTCCTTGACATTCGGGACTCAAACCGAGCATTTT	CASSSLTFGTQTEHF
15	NA	TRBJ2-7	NA	TRBV5-6	TGTGCCAGCAGTTCGGGACTTTTAAGCTCCTACGAGCAGTACTTC	CASSSGLLSSYEQYF
13	NA	TRBJ1-5	NA	TRBV2	TGTGCCAGCAGTGTAAGCGGTAATCAGCCCCAGCATTTT	CASSVSGNQPQHF
14	NA	TRBJ2-2	NA	TRBV5-1	TGCGCCTCAGCGGCAGCAGCGAACACCGGGGAGCTGTTTTTT	CASAAAANTGELFF
12	NA	TRBJ1-1	NA	TRBV30	TGTGCCTGGACCCCGGGGAACACTGAAGCTTTCTTT	CAWTPGNTEAFF
14	NA	TRBJ2-3	NA	TRBV11-3	TGTGCCAGCAGCTTTGGAGGGAGAGGAGATACGCAGTATTTT	CASSFGGRGDTQYF
14	NA	TRBJ1-1	NA	TRBV11-2	TGTGCCAGCAGCTTAGGGGGCCGACTCACTGAAGCTTTCTTT	CASSLGGRLTEAFF
16	NA	TRBJ1-4	NA	TRBV9	TGTGCCAGCAGCGTAGGTCCAGGGAGGACTAATGAAAAACTGTTTTTT	CASSVGPGRTNEKLFF